This T cell receptor (beta chain) was identified during a study of T cells in Graves' hyperthyroidism and ophthalmopathy. At least ten counts were recorded for this clonotype. No antigen is known for it. Study conclusions and caveats: A model of 13 V-J pairs discriminated ophthalmopathy from stable hyperthyroidism. Median prediction lead before ophthalmopathy onset was 5.5 to 7 months with the model. Most expanded thyroid clonotypes above 0.001 also appeared in blood.

RNA transcripts yielded amplified TCR beta CDR3 regions. HTBI primers were employed in a first-round RT-PCR of the TCR CDR3. TCRdb used MiXCR to reprocess the multiplex PCR reads, holding one entry per CDR3 protein. The repertoire holds 270,000 or so distinct CDR3 sequences, with less than 30% as singletons. This CDR3 is built from 15 residues. Per germline, CDR1 SGDLS and CDR2 YYNGEE. V gave up 4 bases and J gave up 0 bases, with 13 bases separating them. The sequencing input was blood. The chain joins TRBV9 to TRBJ1-1, with D possibly matching TRBD1 (5 bases). This sequence originates from a man aged 40-50 years with Graves' hyperthyroidism that later progressed to Graves' ophthalmopathy. The DNA of the CDR3 is TGTGCCAGCAGCCCCCCGGGAGGGGTGAACACTGAAGCTTTCTTT. Translated: CASSPPGGVNTEAFF.